Following are 9 T cell receptor beta chains from one sample sequenced in a study of cytomegalovirus exposure and HLA in healthy donors (dated by TCRdb to the late 2010s). The method was the immunoSEQ multiplex PCR assay. The multiplex PCR relied on a mix of 60 forward primers for TCR Vbeta segments and 13 reverse primers for TCR Jbeta segments. This immuneACCESS table, as held by TCRdb, lists in-frame sequences with V and J called but not all clones. Of the missing ones, under half trace to an unresolved V gene in checked studies; the others have no known cause. The sample has about 140,000 clones on record, roughly four fifths of them singletons. The ten largest clonotypes hold about 3.2% of the sample. Sequencing input: PBMCs. The origin of the receptors is a man between 18 and 29 years old in good health and CMV-seropositive.

J is TRBJ2-2 and V is TRBV6-5; 7 bases agree with TRBD1. Germline lookup yields CDR1 MNHEY and CDR2 SVGAGI. The CDR3 has 14 amino acids. Losses at the gene ends were 6 bases for V and 8 bases for J; bases not matched to a gene: 9. In nucleotides, the CDR3 is TGTGCCAGCAGGATTGACAGGGCCGGGGGGGAGCTGTTTTTT. It translates to CASRIDRAGGELFF.

This clone has just one count. This rearrangement joins TRBV6-1 to TRBJ1-4; 7 bases are shared with TRBD1. J lost 4 bases, V lost 6 bases, and 8 bases had no gene match. CDR1 MNHNS and CDR2 SASEGT come from the germline V gene. The CDR3 has 15 residues. CDR3 DNA: TGTGCCAGCAGCCACCAGGGACAGTATAATGAAAAACTGTTTTTT. Translating it yields CASSHQGQYNEKLFF.

This clone was seen at least ten times. The rearrangement uses TRBV7-9 and TRBJ2-3; 10 bases are shared with TRBD1. V trimming: 5 bases; J trimming: 0 bases; junction bases outside the gene matches: 8. The CDR3 is 17 amino acids. Per the germline V gene, CDR1 is SEHNR and CDR2 is FQNEAQ (reference sequence). The CDR3 DNA sequence: TGTGCCAGCAGCGGGCCGGGACAGGGGTTAAGCACAGATACGCAGTATTTT. This translates into CASSGPGQGLSTDTQYF.

V is TRBV29-1 and J is TRBJ1-2; D call uncertain. There are 12 residues in the CDR3. CDR1 SQVTM and CDR2 ANQGSEA come from the germline V gene. The germline V and J ends were trimmed by 2 bases and 4 bases, with 8 bases remaining between them. The CDR3 DNA is TGCAGCGTTGAAAGGAGAAGCTATGGCTACACCTTC. This sequence encodes CSVERRSYGYTF.

The chain couples TRBV15 to TRBJ2-2, with 9 nucleotides matching TRBD1. In germline, CDR1 is LNHNV, CDR2 YYDKDF (reference sequence). The CDR3 is 15 amino acids. The V segment lost 3 bases and the J segment 3 bases; nucleotides outside the gene matches: 2. The CDR3 nucleotides read TGTGCCACCAGCAGGAGGACAGGGGACACCGGGGAGCTGTTTTTT. The encoded protein is CATSRRTGDTGELFF.

This rearrangement joins TRBV27 to TRBJ2-5; D unclear. This CDR3 is built from 13 residues. The V and J ends lost 5 bases and 11 bases respectively, with 18 bases between them. Germline assignment: CDR1 MNHEY and CDR2 SMNVEV (reference sequence). CDR3 bases: TGTGCCAGCAGTCCAACGCACTCTGGAGAGCAGTACTTC. Protein: CASSPTHSGEQYF.

The V and J genes are TRBV5-4 and TRBJ1-1; 8 bases are shared with TRBD1. The length of the CDR3 is 14 residues. Unmatched junction bases numbered 11, after V lost 4 bases and J lost 9 bases. The V gene's germline CDR1 is SGHNT and CDR2 YYREEE (reference sequence). CDR3 protein: CASSPSGGGQKAFF. The DNA of the CDR3 is TGTGCCAGCAGCCCATCAGGGGGCGGTCAGAAAGCTTTCTTT.

There are a few counts of this clone. This chain links TRBV7-9 with TRBJ2-7, with 7 bases aligning to TRBD1. This CDR3 is 12 amino acids long. From germline, CDR1 is SEHNR and CDR2 FQNEAQ (reference sequence). Trimming at V came to 5 bases and at J to 3 bases, leaving 1 base not matched to a gene. CDR3 sequence reads: CASSGQVYEQYF. In nucleotides, the CDR3 is TGTGCCAGCAGCGGACAGGTCTACGAGCAGTACTTC.

The V call is TRBV2, the J call TRBJ2-7; 10 nucleotides match TRBD1. The trim removed 5 bases at V and 0 bases at J, leaving 13 bases unmatched. The CDR3 covers 18 residues. Germline V gives CDR1 SNHLY, CDR2 FYNNEI. The CDR3 nucleotides are TGTGCCAGCAGTACAATAAGTTCCGGGACAGGGGTCTCCTACGAGCAGTACTTC. The encoded protein is CASSTISSGTGVSYEQYF.